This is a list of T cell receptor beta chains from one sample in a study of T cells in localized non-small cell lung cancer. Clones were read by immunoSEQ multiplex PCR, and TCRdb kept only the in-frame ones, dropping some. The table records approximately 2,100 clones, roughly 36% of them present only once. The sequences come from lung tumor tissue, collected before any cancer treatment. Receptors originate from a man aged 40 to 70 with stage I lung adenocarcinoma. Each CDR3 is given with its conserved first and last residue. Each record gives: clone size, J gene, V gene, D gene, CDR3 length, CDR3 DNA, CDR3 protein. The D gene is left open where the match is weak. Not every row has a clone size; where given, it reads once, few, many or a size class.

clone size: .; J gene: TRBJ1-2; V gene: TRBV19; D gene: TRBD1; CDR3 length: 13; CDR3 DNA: TGTGCCAGTTTCGAGGGGGCAGGATATGGCTACACCTTC; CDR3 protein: CASFEGAGYGYTF
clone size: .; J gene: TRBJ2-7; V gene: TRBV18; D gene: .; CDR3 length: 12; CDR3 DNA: TGTGCCAGCTCACCAAGCTCCTACGAGCAGTACTTC; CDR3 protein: CASSPSSYEQYF
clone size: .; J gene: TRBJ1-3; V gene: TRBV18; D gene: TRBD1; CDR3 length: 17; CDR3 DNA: TGTGCCAGCTCACCAGGTTCGGGACAGGTCTCTGGAAACACCATATATTTT; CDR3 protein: CASSPGSGQVSGNTIYF
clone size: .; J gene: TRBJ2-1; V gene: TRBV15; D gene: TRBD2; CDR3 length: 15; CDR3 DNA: TGTGCCACCAGCAGAGATTCCGGGGGGGAGAGGGAGCAGTTCTTC; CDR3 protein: CATSRDSGGEREQFF
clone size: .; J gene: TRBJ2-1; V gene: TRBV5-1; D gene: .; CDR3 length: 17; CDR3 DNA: TGCGCCAGCAGCCCACCAGGGACTCCGTGGTTTCACAATGAGCAGTTCTTC; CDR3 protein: CASSPPGTPWFHNEQFF
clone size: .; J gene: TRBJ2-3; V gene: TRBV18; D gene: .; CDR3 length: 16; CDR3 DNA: TGTGCCAGCTCACCCCTTGGAGTGGGGGTCGGGAAAACGCAGTATTTT; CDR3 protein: CASSPLGVGVGKTQYF
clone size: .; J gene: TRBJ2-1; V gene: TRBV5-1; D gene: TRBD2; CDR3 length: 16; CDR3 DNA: TGCGCCAGCAGCTTGAGGACTAGCGGGAGAACCGATGAGCAGTTCTTC; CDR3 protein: CASSLRTSGRTDEQFF
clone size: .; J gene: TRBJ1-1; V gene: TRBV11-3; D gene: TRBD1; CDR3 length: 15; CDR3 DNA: TGTGCCAGCAGCCCTCTCAGGGGGGAGAACACTGAAGCTTTCTTT; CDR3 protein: CASSPLRGENTEAFF
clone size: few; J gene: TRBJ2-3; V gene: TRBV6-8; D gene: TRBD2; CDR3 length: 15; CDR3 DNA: TGTGCCAGCAGTGAGACTAGCGGGGGCACAGATACGCAGTATTTT; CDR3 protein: CASSETSGGTDTQYF
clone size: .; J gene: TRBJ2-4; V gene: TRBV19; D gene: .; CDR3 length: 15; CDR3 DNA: TGTGCCAGCGATGACACAGGGACAGCCAAAAACATTCAGTACTTC; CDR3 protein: CASDDTGTAKNIQYF
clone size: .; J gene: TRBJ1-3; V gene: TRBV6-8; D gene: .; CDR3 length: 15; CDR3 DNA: TGTGCCAGCAGTAAAGGGGGGGGTACTGGAAACACCATATATTTT; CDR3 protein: CASSKGGGTGNTIYF
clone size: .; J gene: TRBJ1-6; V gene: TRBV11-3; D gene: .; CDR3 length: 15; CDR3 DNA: TGTGCCAGCAGCCATAGAAGGGGCTCATATTCACCCCTCCACTTT; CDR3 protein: CASSHRRGSYSPLHF
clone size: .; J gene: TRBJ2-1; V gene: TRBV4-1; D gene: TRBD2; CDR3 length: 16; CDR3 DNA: TGCGCCAGCAGCCCACTTAGTGGGGACTATGGCAATGAGCAGTTCTTC; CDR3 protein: CASSPLSGDYGNEQFF
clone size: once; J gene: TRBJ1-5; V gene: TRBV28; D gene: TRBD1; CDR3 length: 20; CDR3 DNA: TGTGCCAGCAGTGTACCCGGTGGACAGGGGTTTCGCGTGATTTTTCAGCCCCAGCATTTT; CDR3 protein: CASSVPGGQGFRVIFQPQHF
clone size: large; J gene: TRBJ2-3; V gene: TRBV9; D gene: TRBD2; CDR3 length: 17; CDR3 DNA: TGTGCCAGCAGCGATTCATCAGGGACTAGCGGGCGATATACGCAGTATTTT; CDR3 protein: CASSDSSGTSGRYTQYF
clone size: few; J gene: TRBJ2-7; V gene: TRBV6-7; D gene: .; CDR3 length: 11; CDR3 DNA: TGTGCCAGCAGGCAGGGGTACGAGCAGTACTTC; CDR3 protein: CASRQGYEQYF
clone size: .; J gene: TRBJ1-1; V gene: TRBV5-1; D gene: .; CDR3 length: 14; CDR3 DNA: TGCGCCAGCAGCTTGGATGGCCCGAACACTGAAGCTTTCTTT; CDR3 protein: CASSLDGPNTEAFF
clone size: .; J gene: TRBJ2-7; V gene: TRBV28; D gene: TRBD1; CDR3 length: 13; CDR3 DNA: TGTGCCAGCAGCCGGACAGGGATCTACGAGCAGTACTTC; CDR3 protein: CASSRTGIYEQYF
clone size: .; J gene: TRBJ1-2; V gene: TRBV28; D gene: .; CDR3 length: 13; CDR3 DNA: TGTGCCAGCTCCCAAGGGGACTCATATGGCTACACCTTC; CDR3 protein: CASSQGDSYGYTF
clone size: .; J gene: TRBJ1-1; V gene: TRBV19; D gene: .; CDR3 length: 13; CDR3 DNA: TGTGCCACAGGGACCCATATTAACACTGAAGCTTTCTTT; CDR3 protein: CATGTHINTEAFF
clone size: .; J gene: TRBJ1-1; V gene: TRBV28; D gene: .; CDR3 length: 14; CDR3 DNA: TGTGCCAGCACCCCCCCGGGGACCTATACTGAAGCTTTCTTT; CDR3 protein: CASTPPGTYTEAFF
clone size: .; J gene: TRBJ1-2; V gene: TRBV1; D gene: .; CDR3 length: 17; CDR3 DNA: TGCGCCAGCAGCCAAGATATTCCCGGGACAATTGTCTATGGCTACACCTTC; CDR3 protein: CASSQDIPGTIVYGYTF
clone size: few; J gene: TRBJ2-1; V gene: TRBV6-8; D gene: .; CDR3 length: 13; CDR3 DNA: TGTGCCAGCAGTTACTCGCAGGGAAATGAGCAGTTCTTC; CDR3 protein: CASSYSQGNEQFF
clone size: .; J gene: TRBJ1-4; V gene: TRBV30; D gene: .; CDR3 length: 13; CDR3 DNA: TGTGCCTGGAGTGTAGGGGGGCAAGAAAAACTGTTTTTT; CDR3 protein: CAWSVGGQEKLFF
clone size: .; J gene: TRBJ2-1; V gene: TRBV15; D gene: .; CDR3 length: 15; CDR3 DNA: TGTGCCACCAGCAGAGAAGAGAGCTCCTACAATGAGCAGTTCTTC; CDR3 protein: CATSREESSYNEQFF
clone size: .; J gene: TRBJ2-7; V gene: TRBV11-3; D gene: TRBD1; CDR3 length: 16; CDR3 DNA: TGTGCCAGCAGCAAGGGACAGGGGGCTAATATCCACGAGCAGTACTTC; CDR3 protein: CASSKGQGANIHEQYF